Following are 21 T cell receptor beta chains from one sample sequenced in a study of OX40 agonist ivuxolimab in advanced cancers. TCRdb's table, derived via immunoSEQ multiplex PCR, lists solely in-frame clones and lacks some. The table has about 68,000 clones, roughly four fifths seen once. The sequences come from CD4+ or CD8+ T cells sorted from blood, collected in a trial of the OX40 agonist ivuxolimab. The source of these receptors is an adult with an advanced solid tumor such as melanoma, head and neck, liver or kidney cancer.

The chain couples TRBV5-1 to TRBJ2-3, with D uncertain. From germline, CDR1 is SGHRS and CDR2 YFSETQ. CDR3 length: 15 residues. Trimming removed 3 bases at V and 0 bases at J, with 11 bases between. In DNA form, the CDR3 reads TGCGCCAGCAGCTCTGCAGCGCACAGCACAGATACGCAGTATTTT. It translates to CASSSAAHSTDTQYF. Full variable domain (rest looked up from reference TRBV5-1 and TRBJ2-3): KAGVTQTPRYLIKTRGQQVTLSCSPISGHRSVSWYQQTPGQGLQFLFEYFSETQRNKGNFPGRFSGRQFSNSRSEMNVSTLELGDSALYLCASSSAAHSTDTQYFGPGTRLTVL.

The chain recombines TRBV7-9 with TRBJ1-1; D is ambiguous. CDR3 size: 14 residues. Germline V lookup: CDR1 SEHNR, CDR2 FQNEAQ (reference sequence). Trimming removed 7 bases at V and 1 base at J, with 13 bases between. The CDR3 sequence: CASNPGPSNTEAFF. The CDR3 DNA sequence: TGTGCCAGCAATCCCGGGCCCTCGAACACTGAAGCTTTCTTT.

With respect to this clone: Distinct nucleotide sequences in the sample also encode this CDR3. The chain joins TRBV7-9 to TRBJ1-4; no definite D call. This CDR3 is built from 15 residues. Trimming took off 1 base at V and 0 bases at J, with 6 bases between the two ends. From germline, CDR1 is SEHNR and CDR2 FQNEAQ (reference sequence). Here the CDR3 reads CASSLDGATNEKLFF. The DNA for the CDR3 is TGTGCCAGCAGCTTAGACGGCGCAACTAATGAAAAACTGTTTTTT. The full variable domain, its missing parts supplied by reference TRBV7-9 and TRBJ1-4, is DTGVSQNPRHKITKRGQNVTFRCDPISEHNRLYWYRQTLGQGPEFLTYFQNEAQLEKSRLLSDRFSAERPKGSFSTLEIQRTEQGDSAMYLCASSLDGATNEKLFFGSGTQLSVL.

The chain carries TRBV9 and TRBJ2-7, with 7 bases identical to TRBD1. Per germline, CDR1 SGDLS and CDR2 YYNGEE. V lost 4 bases, J lost 3 bases, and 7 bases stayed unmatched. The CDR3 runs 14 residues. The CDR3 protein is CASSIRTGDYEQYF. DNA of the CDR3: TGTGCCAGCAGCATCCGGACAGGAGACTACGAGCAGTACTTC.

V gene TRBV5-1 combines with J gene TRBJ2-5; 9 bases are shared with TRBD2. Germline CDR1 and CDR2: SGHRS and YFSETQ. V dropped 3 bases and J dropped 5; count of bases not matched to a gene: 2. CDR3 size: 13 residues. The CDR3 loop reads CASSSAGGETQYF. As DNA, the CDR3 is TGCGCCAGCAGCTCCGCGGGAGGGGAGACCCAGTACTTC.

V and J are TRBV19 and TRBJ2-4; the D gene is possibly TRBD1 (5 bases). Germline-derived CDR1 and CDR2 are LNHDA and SQIVND (reference sequence). The CDR3 is made up of 15 amino acids. Trimming cost V 9 bases and J 6 bases, with 21 bases left between them. CDR3 nucleotide sequence: TGTGCCAGCCATGTCTCCGACAGCTCCGGAAACATTCAGTACTTC. Translating it yields CASHVSDSSGNIQYF.

The V gene is TRBV5-1, the J gene TRBJ2-7; D ambiguous. The CDR3 loop spans 13 amino acids. Between the trimmed V and J ends, which lost 0 bases and 5 bases, there was a span of 9 bases. Per germline, CDR1 SGHRS and CDR2 YFSETQ. The CDR3 DNA follows: TGCGCCAGCAGCTTGGCTGGGATCCACGAGCAGTACTTC. Protein product: CASSLAGIHEQYF.

The chain has TRBV5-6 and TRBJ1-6; TRBD1 aligns across 7 bases. The germline V gene encodes CDR1 SGHDT and CDR2 YYEEEE. There are 15 residues in the CDR3. V shed 4 bases and J 0 bases; nucleotides not matched to a gene: 1. In DNA, the CDR3 is TGTGCCAGCAGCCCAGGGGGCTCCTATAATTCACCCCTCCACTTT. As protein: CASSPGGSYNSPLHF.

The chain combines TRBV7-6 with TRBJ2-7; tentatively, D is TRBD1 or TRBD2 (5 bases each). Germline V gene sequence: CDR1 SGHVS, CDR2 FNYEAQ. Trimming removed 5 bases at V and 0 bases at J, with 14 bases between. CDR3 length: 15 residues. CDR3 coding DNA: TGTGCCAGCAGCCCCACCCGGGGCCTCTCCTACGAGCAGTACTTC. The encoded protein is CASSPTRGLSYEQYF. The variable domain in full, completed from reference TRBV7-6 and TRBJ2-7, reads GAGVSQSPRYKVTKRGQDVALRCDPISGHVSLYWYRQALGQGPEFLTYFNYEAQQDKSGLPNDRFSAERPEGSISTLTIQRTEQRDSAMYRCASSPTRGLSYEQYFGPGTRLTVT.

Note on this clone: An end of the junction differs from the germline gene, which may be a read error. This chain connects TRBV6-5 to TRBJ2-7, with D uncertain. Germline CDR1 is MNHEY and CDR2 is SVGAGI. CDR3 length equals 14 residues. CDR3 sequence: CASSYSPGSHEQYF. DNA of the CDR3: TGTGCCAGCAGTTACTCCCCAGGCTCCCACGAGCAGTACTTC.

J is TRBJ1-2 and V is TRBV18; 8 positions match TRBD1. The CDR3 loop spans 17 amino acids. Germline V lookup: CDR1 KGHSH, CDR2 LQKENI. Losses at the gene ends were 1 base for V and 2 bases for J; bases not matched to a gene: 9. Here the CDR3 DNA reads TGTGCCAGCTCACCACTGGGGGGACAGGAGATAAACTATGGCTACACCTTC. Residues: CASSPLGGQEINYGYTF. Using reference TRBV18 and TRBJ1-2 for the parts outside the CDR3, the full variable domain is NAGVMQNPRHLVRRRGQEARLRCSPMKGHSHVYWYRQLPEEGLKFMVYLQKENIIDESGMPKERFSAEFPKEGPSILRIQQVVRGDSAAYFCASSPLGGQEINYGYTFGSGTRLTVV.

This clone was seen a single time. The genes are TRBV10-2 and TRBJ1-4; weak D call: TRBD1 (5 bases). The CDR3 spans 17 residues. Germline values: CDR1 WSHSY, CDR2 SAAADI. Between the trimmed V and J ends, which lost 2 bases and 8 bases, there was a span of 21 bases. CDR3 nucleotides: TGCGCCAGCAGTGAGATTTCCGGGGGAGTTTCGGCAGAAAAACTGTTTTTT. Its protein is CASSEISGGVSAEKLFF.

The CDR3 is CASSNRGDTGELFF. In DNA form, the CDR3 reads TGCGCCAGCAGCAACAGGGGAGACACCGGGGAGCTGTTTTTT. The rearrangement uses TRBV10-1 and TRBJ2-2; 7 nucleotides agree with TRBD1. After removal of 6 bases from V and 3 bases from J, the junction contained 4 bases not matched to a gene. Germline V gives CDR1 WNHNN, CDR2 SYGVQD (reference sequence). CDR3 length: 14 amino acids.

The chain joins TRBV2 to TRBJ2-2, with D hard to call. The CDR3 has 12 amino acids. The V end was cut by 4 bases, the J end by 6 bases, with 6 bases between. The germline CDR1 and CDR2 sequences are SNHLY and FYNNEI. CDR3 region: CASSGTAGELFF. In DNA, the CDR3 is TGTGCCAGCAGTGGGACCGCCGGGGAGCTGTTTTTT. Looking up the rest from reference TRBV2 and TRBJ2-2 gives the full variable domain: EPEVTQTPSHQVTQMGQEVILRCVPISNHLYFYWYRQILGQKVEFLVSFYNNEISEKSEIFDDQFSVERPDGSNFTLKIRSTKLEDSAMYFCASSGTAGELFFGEGSRLTVL.

The chain employs TRBV9 and TRBJ2-2, with D uncertain. There are 11 residues in the CDR3. Trimming left V 0 bases short and J 8 bases short, with 2 bases between. Germline CDR1 SGDLS, CDR2 YYNGEE. DNA of the CDR3: TGTGCCAGCAGCGTAGTAGGGGAGCTGTTTTTT. It yields the protein CASSVVGELFF. Variable domain in full (rest from reference TRBV9 and TRBJ2-2): DSGVTQTPKHLITATGQRVTLRCSPRSGDLSVYWYQQSLDQGLQFLIQYYNGEERAKGNILERFSAQQFPDLHSELNLSSLELGDSALYFCASSVVGELFFGEGSRLTVL.

This rearrangement joins TRBV7-9 to TRBJ2-7, with 9 bases aligning to TRBD1. V dropped 4 bases and J dropped 6; count of bases not matched to a gene: 7. There are 14 residues in the CDR3. Germline assignment: CDR1 SEHNR and CDR2 FQNEAQ (reference sequence). CDR3 bases: TGTGCCAGCAGCTCTTTCCGGGACAGGGCCGAGCAGTACTTC. It encodes CASSSFRDRAEQYF. The full variable domain, in which reference TRBV7-9 and TRBJ2-7 provide the parts outside the CDR3, is DTGVSQNPRHKITKRGQNVTFRCDPISEHNRLYWYRQTLGQGPEFLTYFQNEAQLEKSRLLSDRFSAERPKGSFSTLEIQRTEQGDSAMYLCASSSFRDRAEQYFGPGTRLTVT.

The chain joins TRBV28 to TRBJ2-7, with 9 nucleotides matching TRBD2. Trimming took 3 bases from V and 2 from J; bases not matched to a gene: 5. Germline lookup yields CDR1 MDHEN and CDR2 SYDVKM. The CDR3 loop spans 15 amino acids. CDR3 nucleotides: TGTGCCAGCAGTTTGCGGCGGGGGGGCCCCTACGAGCAGTACTTC. Its translation is CASSLRRGGPYEQYF.

The chain joins TRBV9 to TRBJ2-2; D is possibly TRBD1 or TRBD2 (5 bases each). Trimming cost V 0 bases and J 3 bases, with 9 bases left between them. The germline CDR1 and CDR2 sequences are SGDLS and YYNGEE. This CDR3 has 15 amino acids. CDR3 sequence (DNA): TGTGCCAGCAGCGTAGGAGGGGTCGACACCGGGGAGCTGTTTTTT. Residues: CASSVGGVDTGELFF.

V is TRBV6-5 and J is TRBJ1-3, with D maybe TRBD1 (5 bases). V was shortened by 9 bases and J by 2 bases, with 8 bases between the two germline ends. This CDR3 spans 12 amino acids. Per the germline V gene, CDR1 is MNHEY and CDR2 is SVGAGI. The CDR3 bases are TGTGCCAGTCAGGGACCTGGAAACACCATATATTTT. Protein: CASQGPGNTIYF.

The chain couples TRBV11-3 to TRBJ1-1, with TRBD1 matching 7 bases. The CDR3 totals 14 residues. In germline, CDR1 is SGHNT, CDR2 YENEEA. The V segment lost 4 bases and the J segment 6 bases; nucleotides outside the gene matches: 8. The CDR3 loop is CASSSGGGVPEAFF. The CDR3 coding sequence is TGTGCCAGCAGCTCCGGAGGGGGCGTACCTGAAGCTTTCTTT.

In DNA form, the CDR3 reads TGTGCCAGCAGTGCTTGGGGCACTGAAGCTTTCTTT. This encodes CASSAWGTEAFF. V usage is TRBV6-1 and J usage is TRBJ1-1; D unclear. Germline CDR1 reads MNHNS; CDR2 reads SASEGT. The length of the CDR3 is 12 residues. V dropped 4 bases and J dropped 4 bases, with 7 bases sitting between them.